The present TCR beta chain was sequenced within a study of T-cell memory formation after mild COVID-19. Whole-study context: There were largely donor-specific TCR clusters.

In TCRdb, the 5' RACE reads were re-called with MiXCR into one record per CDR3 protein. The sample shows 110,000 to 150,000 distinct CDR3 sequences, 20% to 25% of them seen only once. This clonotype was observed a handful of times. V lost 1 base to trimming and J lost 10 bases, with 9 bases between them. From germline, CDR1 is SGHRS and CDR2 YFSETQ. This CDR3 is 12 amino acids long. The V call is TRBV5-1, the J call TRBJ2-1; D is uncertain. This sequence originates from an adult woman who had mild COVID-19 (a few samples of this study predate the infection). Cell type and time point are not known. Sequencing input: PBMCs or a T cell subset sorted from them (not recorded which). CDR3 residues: CASSLSADEQFF. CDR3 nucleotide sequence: TGCGCCAGCAGCTTGTCGGCAGACGAGCAGTTCTTC.